This TCR beta chain appears in the sequencing data of a study of beta chain features in type 1 diabetes (dated by TCRdb to 2017 to 2018). For the wider study: No differences in mean age, gender distribution, total cell number or subset yield were found between patients and healthy donors. A total of 85 million to 110 million sorted cells were examined across all samples, and RNA yield correlated strongly with the number of cells per subset. In the study, recently diagnosed type 1 diabetes patients and matched healthy donors were compared on the TCRB repertoires of their sorted circulating CD4+ T cell subsets. Naive and central memory subsets were obtained from all 28 donors, but regulatory and stem cell-like memory subsets were isolated from only 8 patients and 8 healthy donors.

The High Capacity cDNA Reverse Transcription Kit was used to reverse transcribe all of the isolated RNA, meaning that expressed TCRB transcripts were what got sequenced. Deep immunoSEQ sequencing was applied to naive, central memory and regulatory T cell samples, giving an average of roughly 3.5 million total reads per sample. Sorted cells were lysed in RLT buffer and RNA was extracted with DNase-treated RNeasy Micro or Mini kits, depending on cell number. Each cell subset was processed separately to prevent cross-contamination, with patient and healthy donor samples processed together. TCRB sequences were amplified from cDNA with the immunoSEQ multiplex PCR, producing 87-bp fragments spanning the CDR3 region. Sequencing of the amplicons was performed on the Illumina HiSeq platform. Concerning the study's data processing: Synthetic template baselines were used to correct PCR bias computationally, reads within Hamming distance 2 were collapsed, and singletons that could not be merged were discarded. Reads were aligned against IMGT to assign V, D and J genes, CDR3 length and insertions or deletions at six rearrangement sites. Within each subset, clonotype counts were normalized to sorted cell number, after which true diversity and Gini coefficients were computed with the tcR R package. Repertoire sharing was quantified using the overlap coefficient calculated on TCRB nucleotide sequences. As a proxy for the pre-selection repertoire, out-of-frame TCRB sequences from naive cells were analyzed. Sourced from immuneACCESS, this table was stored by TCRdb with only in-frame sequences that have V and J called. A share of the clones is absent; for the studies checked, an unresolved V gene accounts for under half, and the remainder has no known explanation. V, J and clone size are taken as reported in that table, and D and trimming were inferred from the DNA itself. In all, the sample holds fewer than 350,000 clones, and approximately 15% of those were seen once. Roughly 0.015% of the sample comes from the top ten.

Each donor gave one peripheral blood draw, approximately 110 mL on average, collected into heparinised tubes. Using a panel that included CD45RO, CCR7, CD25, CD127, CD95 and CD27, naive, central memory, regulatory and stem cell-like memory CD4+ T cells were sorted on a BD FACSAria II. Every sorted population had a purity above 95%. PBMCs were isolated immediately by Lymphoprep density gradient centrifugation and stained directly without culture. Samples were stained and sorted in pairs, with one healthy donor and one patient per experiment, so that batch effects were minimized. CDR3 length: 15 amino acids, cysteine to phenylalanine. Of the read, only the CDR3 DNA is kept; its 45 bases are in frame from base 1. V drops 0 bases and J drops 0 bases, leaving 7 bases in between. From the germline V gene (reference sequence), CDR1 is SGHNT and CDR2 is YYREEE. Here is what the overall study found, with its caveats: Naive, central memory and regulatory TCRB repertoires appeared to be more alike among patients than among healthy donors. PCR might favor shorter templates, but patient and control samples were amplified and corrected together, so any skew would affect both groups equally. At VDJ recombination sites, type 1 diabetes patients had fewer insertions and more deleted nucleotides, which implies abnormalities in thymic rearrangement. HLA sub-analyses involved small numbers of individuals, so any influence of HLA type on TCRB rearrangement remained unresolved. Because cDNA rather than genomic DNA was sequenced, highly expressing activated cells could have been over-represented, although no difference in activation and CD3 levels was found between groups. In all four CD4+ subsets, TCRB CDR3 length was moderately but significantly shorter in type 1 diabetes patients.

With regard to this clone: Its recognized antigen is unknown. The sample holds no much larger clone one base away, and base qualities are not on file.

The sequenced material came from naive CD4+ T cells from blood. Reading the label with the study, this specimen's cell subset or site is: true naive CD4+ T cells. The TCR was taken from a man between 18 and 35 years old with type 1 diabetes. The sequence is built from TRBV5-4 and TRBJ1-5, with the identity of the D gene unclear. The CDR3 is CASSLGGNSNQPQHF. The sequenced DNA: TGTGCCAGCAGCTTGGGAGGTAATAGCAATCAGCCCCAGCATTTT.